These T cell receptor beta chains were read from a single sample in a study of Graves' ophthalmopathy and Graves' hyperthyroidism. TCRdb called the multiplex PCR reads again in MiXCR, with one record for every CDR3 protein. Here the sample spans about 160,000 distinct CDR3 sequences, 37% being singletons. The specimen was peripheral blood. These receptors originate from a woman aged 40 to 50 with Graves' ophthalmopathy. The conserved cysteine and the conserved F or W are not part of the CDR3 here. Each record gives: J gene, V gene, clone size, CDR3 protein. Expanded clones are given a class, and other clones once, few, many or no size at all.

>TRBJ1-1|TRBV12-3/TRBV12-4|few
ASTPMGGDTEAF
>TRBJ1-6|TRBV12-3/TRBV12-4|many
ASTLGRGFPSPLH
>TRBJ1-1|TRBV6-2/TRBV6-3|.
ATGAGGRHTEAF
>TRBJ2-5|TRBV29-1|many
SVAQGWYQETQY
>TRBJ1-5|TRBV24-1|many
ATRDRGLNQPQH
>TRBJ1-1|TRBV6-5|many
ATRRGQGAEAF
>TRBJ1-6|TRBV30|.
AWSATGGAASPLH
>TRBJ2-7|TRBV7-2|few
ASSRVAGAYEQY
>TRBJ1-1|TRBV11-2|many
ASSLSGKGEAF
>TRBJ2-7|TRBV6-1|.
ASSGTSGIKQY
>TRBJ2-4|TRBV28|many
ASSSPPGLAGGRSIQY
>TRBJ2-7|TRBV28|many
ASSSSYYEQY
>TRBJ1-1|TRBV12-3/TRBV12-4|.
ASSRGMGAEAF
>TRBJ1-2|TRBV12-3/TRBV12-4|many
ASSLYEGLYGYT
>TRBJ1-2|TRBV5-1|many
ASSVIQDYGYT
>TRBJ1-1|TRBV11-2|.
ASSLTLRVRPNTEAF
>TRBJ2-7|TRBV28|.
ASTTEGEQY
>TRBJ1-5|TRBV6-2/TRBV6-3|.
ASTPGGRDQPQH
>TRBJ2-5|TRBV6-4|many
ATLSSGTSGGAPWLETQY
>TRBJ2-7|TRBV12-3/TRBV12-4|many
ATSLEGVQQY
>TRBJ2-2|TRBV6-1|many
ASSRDRGIGELF
>TRBJ1-5|TRBV7-8|many
ASSLGRQGYGNQPQH
>TRBJ2-7|TRBV29-1|.
SVEDPTGSSYEQY
>TRBJ1-5|TRBV24-1|many
ATSAGPFFNQPQH
>TRBJ1-6|TRBV2|many
ASSEHENNSPLH
>TRBJ2-7|TRBV7-2|.
ASSASQAYYEQY
>TRBJ2-5|TRBV20-1|many
SARVDGGAWETQY
>TRBJ1-2|TRBV6-2/TRBV6-3|.
ASTQGDRVYGYT
>TRBJ2-5|TRBV20-1|once
SAWEEATQY
>TRBJ2-5|TRBV6-1|few
ASSPERETQY
>TRBJ1-1|TRBV7-3|.
ASSFKVGPRNTEAF